The present T cell receptor beta chain was sequenced within a study of shared clonotypes between healthy human individuals. Genomic DNA of each subset was evenly split across several immunoSEQ plates. Sequenced by immunoSEQ multiplex PCR; TCRdb stores in-frame clones only, minus some. Of roughly 2 million clones listed, 85% to 95% are singletons. Germline values: CDR1 MNHEY, CDR2 SVGAGI. The CDR3 spans 15 residues. Trimming removed 4 bases from V and 9 bases from J; junction bases left unmatched: 8. The sample consisted of naive CD4+ T cells sorted from blood. As to subset: CD45RA+ positively selected. The rearrangement links TRBV6-5 to TRBJ2-2, with TRBD1 identical over 10 bases. This clonotype originated in a man aged 18-30 years in good health. The DNA of the CDR3 is TGTGCCAGCAGTTTGGACAGGGGGGGTTTTTGGGAGCTGTTTTTT. Translation: CASSLDRGGFWELFF.